The 30 T cell receptor beta chains below come from one sample, sequenced in a study of CD8 T cells in ankylosing spondylitis. TCRdb reprocessed the 5' RACE reads via MiXCR and lists one record per CDR3 protein. The sample holds around 100,000 distinct CDR3 sequences, 24% seen once. The sequencing input was synovial fluid, either unsorted or a sorted T cell fraction (not recorded which). The receptors come from a male donor with ankylosing spondylitis.

The CDR3 loop is CASSTRLAAEQFF. CDR3 nucleotide sequence: TGCGCCAGCAGCACCAGACTAGCGGCTGAGCAGTTCTTC. The V call is TRBV4-1, the J call TRBJ2-1, with 9 bases aligning to TRBD2. V dropped 5 bases and J dropped 9; count of bases not matched to a gene: 5. CDR3 length equals 13 residues. Germline assignment: CDR1 MGHRA and CDR2 YSYEKL.

V and J are TRBV20-1 and TRBJ2-4; 11 nucleotides agree with TRBD2. The ends lost 3 bases at V and 7 bases at J; junction bases unmatched: 8. Germline values: CDR1 DFQATT, CDR2 SNEGSKA (reference sequence). The CDR3 is 15 amino acids. The CDR3 sequence is CSARGIAGGVNIQYF. In DNA, the CDR3 is TGCAGTGCTAGGGGGATAGCGGGAGGGGTGAACATTCAGTACTTC.

This clonotype was seen a few times. The chain recombines TRBV29-1 with TRBJ2-1; possible D gene TRBD1, 5 bases. The germline V and J ends were trimmed by 5 bases and 4 bases, with 15 bases remaining between them. The germline gives CDR1 SQVTM, CDR2 ANQGSEA. This CDR3 spans 14 amino acids. Written as DNA, the CDR3 is TGCAGCGTTTTTAAGGGGCTCCTTTACAATGAGCAGTTCTTC. Protein product: CSVFKGLLYNEQFF.

This clonotype was seen only a few times. The chain uses TRBV2 and TRBJ2-3, with TRBD2 matching 12 bases. The junction had 10 bases not matched to a gene; V was cut back by 6 bases and J by 3 bases. The CDR3 has 17 amino acids. Germline CDR1 is SNHLY and CDR2 is FYNNEI. Here the CDR3 reads CASRVTLAGGGTDTQYF. The CDR3 DNA follows: TGTGCCAGCAGAGTAACACTAGCGGGAGGAGGAACAGATACGCAGTATTTT.

The DNA of the CDR3 is TGTGCCAGCAGCGTAGCAGCGAACACAGATACGCAGTATTTT. Encoded protein: CASSVAANTDTQYF. The V call is TRBV9, the J call TRBJ2-3; D gene ambiguous. CDR3 length equals 14 residues. V lost 0 bases and J 2 bases, leaving 7 bases between the germline ends. Germline V gives CDR1 SGDLS, CDR2 YYNGEE. The full variable domain, with the rest looked up from reference TRBV9 and TRBJ2-3, is DSGVTQTPKHLITATGQRVTLRCSPRSGDLSVYWYQQSLDQGLQFLIQYYNGEERAKGNILERFSAQQFPDLHSELNLSSLELGDSALYFCASSVAANTDTQYFGPGTRLTVL.

This clonotype was observed a handful of times. The chain carries TRBV7-8 and TRBJ2-5; 7 bases align to TRBD2. The CDR3 extends over 18 amino acids. Unmatched junction bases numbered 12, after V lost 2 bases and J lost 0 bases. CDR1 SGHVS and CDR2 FQNEAQ come from the germline V gene. The CDR3 DNA sequence: TGTGCCAGCAGCTTAAGCTTGGCGGGAGAGACATACCAAGAGACCCAGTACTTC. As protein: CASSLSLAGETYQETQYF. Supplemented by reference TRBV7-8 and TRBJ2-5, the full variable domain reads GAGVSQSPRYKVAKRGQDVALRCDPISGHVSLFWYQQALGQGPEFLTYFQNEAQLDKSGLPSDRFFAERPEGSVSTLKIQRTQQEDSAVYLCASSLSLAGETYQETQYFGPGTRLLVL.

This clonotype has only a few counts. The chain couples TRBV28 to TRBJ1-6; 7 nucleotides line up with TRBD1. This CDR3 is built from 14 residues. J gave up 10 bases and V 6 bases, and 9 bases lay outside the gene matches. Germline V gene lookup returns CDR1 MDHEN and CDR2 SYDVKM. The CDR3, as DNA: TGTGCCAGCAGCCCCCCGACAGGGAGATCACCCCTCCACTTT. It translates to CASSPPTGRSPLHF.

The chain joins TRBV2 to TRBJ1-5; no definite D call. This CDR3 has 13 amino acids. V lost 5 bases and J 6 bases, leaving 11 bases between the germline ends. Germline V gene sequence: CDR1 SNHLY, CDR2 FYNNEI. This CDR3 reads CASSRNAGQPQHF. CDR3 nucleotides: TGTGCCAGCAGTCGAAATGCAGGTCAGCCCCAGCATTTT. Using reference TRBV2 and TRBJ1-5 for the parts outside the CDR3, the full variable domain is EPEVTQTPSHQVTQMGQEVILRCVPISNHLYFYWYRQILGQKVEFLVSFYNNEISEKSEIFDDQFSVERPDGSNFTLKIRSTKLEDSAMYFCASSRNAGQPQHFGDGTRLSIL.

V and J are TRBV6-1 and TRBJ1-3; D possibly corresponds to TRBD1 (5 bases). The CDR3 is made up of 13 amino acids. Trimming removed 10 bases from V and 0 bases from J, with 10 bases in between. Germline-derived CDR1 and CDR2 are MNHNS and SASEGT. The CDR3 spells CATGGTSGNTIYF. The CDR3 nucleotides are TGTGCCACCGGAGGGACCTCTGGAAACACCATATATTTT.

CDR3 sequence reads: CSARDAAGQGTQPQHF. CDR3 nucleotide sequence: TGCAGTGCTAGAGATGCGGCGGGACAGGGCACTCAGCCCCAGCATTTT. The chain recombines TRBV20-1 with TRBJ1-5; 9 bases agree with TRBD1. The CDR3 contains 16 residues. The germline V gene has CDR1 DFQATT and CDR2 SNEGSKA (reference sequence). J gave up 6 bases and V 0 bases, and 9 bases lay outside the gene matches.

This clonotype was observed a few times. The chain has TRBV7-2 and TRBJ2-7; 9 nucleotides line up with TRBD2. The trim removed 3 bases at V and 4 bases at J, leaving 13 bases unmatched. The CDR3 is 17 residues long. Germline values: CDR1 SGHTA, CDR2 FQGNSA. Here the CDR3 DNA reads TGTGCCAGCAGCTTTAAAACTGGACTAGCGCGGGTGTACGAGCAGTACGTC. It codes for CASSFKTGLARVYEQYV.

A few counts support this clonotype. This may be a read error, as it is one base from a much larger clone. J is TRBJ2-7 and V is TRBV5-4; 11 bases fit TRBD1. Trimming cost V 4 bases and J 10 bases; bases outside gene matches: 7. Germline V lookup: CDR1 SGHNT, CDR2 YYREEE (reference sequence). The CDR3 covers 13 residues. The CDR3 DNA is TGTGCCAGCAGCCCCGGGACAGGGGGAACCCAGTACGTC. This sequence encodes CASSPGTGGTQYV.

This clonotype was counted only a few times. The chain recombines TRBV5-4 with TRBJ2-1; 10 nucleotides line up with TRBD2. Germline CDR1 is SGHNT and CDR2 is YYREEE (reference sequence). Trimming took 4 bases from V and 4 from J; bases not matched to a gene: 5. The CDR3 is 15 residues long. The DNA of the CDR3 is TGTGCCAGCAGCCTTAGCGGGAGGAAGTACAATGAGCAGTTCTTC. Its translation: CASSLSGRKYNEQFF.

This clonotype has more than one count but fewer than ten. The V call is TRBV5-1, the J call TRBJ2-2; 8 bases agree with TRBD2. Trimming at V came to 7 bases and at J to 7 bases, leaving 9 bases not matched to a gene. The length of the CDR3 is 14 residues. Germline V gives CDR1 SGHRS, CDR2 YFSETQ. The CDR3 protein is CASSREGDGGELFF. The CDR3 DNA reads TGCGCCAGCTCCCGGGAGGGAGATGGCGGGGAGCTGTTTTTT.

This clonotype was counted between two and nine times. This chain links TRBV20-1 with TRBJ2-7; no definite D call. Per germline, CDR1 DFQATT and CDR2 SNEGSKA (reference sequence). This CDR3 contains 12 residues. The CDR3 spells CSATAVFYEQYF. The CDR3 nucleotides read TGCAGCGCCACGGCCGTATTCTACGAGCAGTACTTC.

There are a few counts of this clonotype. The chain employs TRBV19 and TRBJ2-2, with no clear D. CDR3 size: 15 residues. Germline CDR1 is LNHDA and CDR2 is SQIVND (reference sequence). The V end was cut by 2 bases, the J end by 1 base, with 8 bases between. CDR3 DNA sequence: TGTGCCAGTAGTATATCACAGTTGAACACCGGGGAGCTGTTTTTT. This translates into CASSISQLNTGELFF.

This clonotype was recorded a few times. This chain uses TRBV7-8 with TRBJ2-2; perhaps TRBD1 as D (6 bases). This CDR3 comprises 14 residues. Trimming stripped 2 bases from V and 6 bases from J, with 10 bases between. The V gene's germline CDR1 is SGHVS and CDR2 FQNEAQ. CDR3 sequence: CASSLSGAPGELFF. Written as DNA, the CDR3 is TGTGCCAGCAGCTTATCAGGGGCACCCGGGGAGCTGTTTTTT.

This rearrangement joins TRBV12-3 or TRBV12-4 to TRBJ2-2, with unresolved D. V dropped 0 bases and J dropped 0 bases, with 8 bases sitting between them. The CDR3 is made up of 16 amino acids. The CDR3 DNA sequence: TGTGCCAGCAGTTTAGCACGGGCAGCGAACACCGGGGAGCTGTTTTTT. Protein sequence: CASSLARAANTGELFF.

This clonotype was seen more than once but under ten times. The chain has TRBV30 and TRBJ2-5, with TRBD2 as a possible D gene (6 bases). Deletions cut 5 bases from V and 7 bases from J, with 14 bases between. The length of the CDR3 is 12 residues. Per the germline V gene, CDR1 is GTSNPN and CDR2 is SVGIG (reference sequence). The CDR3 here is CAWEAPGGTQYF. CDR3 nucleotides: TGTGCCTGGGAGGCGCCCGGGGGGACCCAGTACTTC.

There are many counts of this clonotype. This sequence joins TRBV20-1 and TRBJ1-3; a weak D match, TRBD1 (5 bases). Trimming shortened V by 0 bases and J by 2 bases, and 11 bases separated the two germline ends. CDR1 DFQATT and CDR2 SNEGSKA come from the germline V gene (reference sequence). This CDR3 spans 15 amino acids. Here the CDR3 DNA reads TGCAGTGCTAGAGATGGGGCCTCTGCTGGAAACACCATATATTTT. Its protein is CSARDGASAGNTIYF.

The sample holds many counts of this clonotype. This chain uses TRBV11-3 with TRBJ2-3; maybe TRBD2 (6 bases). In germline, CDR1 is SGHNT, CDR2 YENEEA. The CDR3 totals 14 residues. V lost 4 bases and J lost 2, with 10 bases in between. CDR3 bases: TGTGCCAGCAGCTGGGCGGGAAACACAGATACGCAGTATTTT. Amino acid sequence: CASSWAGNTDTQYF.

This clonotype has a handful of counts. The chain joins TRBV10-2 to TRBJ1-1; 7 positions match TRBD1. Germline V gives CDR1 WSHSY, CDR2 SAAADI. The CDR3 consists of 15 residues. V shed 4 bases, J shed 5 bases, and the junction held 10 bases outside the gene matches. CDR3 sequence (DNA): TGCGCCAGCAGTGGACAGGGTACGGTCTTAACTGAAGCTTTCTTT. Protein: CASSGQGTVLTEAFF.

This clonotype has ten or more counts. The chain employs TRBV5-1 and TRBJ2-3; D may be TRBD1 or TRBD2 (6 bases each). Germline values: CDR1 SGHRS, CDR2 YFSETQ. The length of the CDR3 is 15 residues. The V end lost 4 bases, the J end lost 5 bases, and 17 bases lay between the germline ends. The DNA of the CDR3 is TGCGCCAGCAGCCAGGGGACGGGAGCGGGAGATACGCAGTATTTT. It codes for CASSQGTGAGDTQYF.

V usage is TRBV12-3 or TRBV12-4 and J usage is TRBJ2-6, with 12 bases aligning to TRBD1. This CDR3 has 19 amino acids. The J segment lost 0 bases and the V segment lost 6 bases, leaving 9 bases of the junction unmatched. Here the CDR3 reads CASRTGTGGGGSGANVLTF. CDR3 coding DNA: TGTGCCAGCAGAACCGGGACAGGGGGCGGAGGCTCTGGGGCCAACGTCCTGACTTTC.

This clonotype occurred a few times. This chain connects TRBV18 to TRBJ2-3, with unresolved D. V was pared by 0 bases and J by 2 bases, with 3 bases between. The CDR3 totals 13 residues. Germline values: CDR1 KGHSH, CDR2 LQKENI. Here the CDR3 reads CASSPPYTDTQYF. The CDR3 coding sequence is TGTGCCAGCTCACCACCTTACACAGATACGCAGTATTTT.

The chain uses TRBV10-3 and TRBJ2-1; 7 nucleotides match TRBD2. The CDR3 runs to 13 residues. The junction had 8 bases not matched to a gene; V was cut back by 11 bases and J by 4 bases. Germline V CDR1 and CDR2: ENHRY, SYGVKD. CDR3 in DNA: TGTGCCGCGGGAGCGCCAGATTACAATGAGCAGTTCTTC. Its translation is CAAGAPDYNEQFF.

This chain links TRBV21-1 with TRBJ1-1. TRBV21-1 is a pseudogene locus. The CDR3 extends over 13 amino acids. The CDR3 loop is CASSATQNTEAFF. The CDR3 nucleotides are TGTGCCAGCAGCGCAACTCAGAACACTGAAGCTTTCTTT.

V and J are TRBV29-1 and TRBJ2-1; D remains ambiguous. Germline V gene data show CDR1 as SQVTM and CDR2 as ANQGSEA. The CDR3 runs to 14 residues. The V gene lost 1 base and the J gene lost 2 bases, with 9 bases spanning the gap. The CDR3 region is CSVEVEKAYNEQFF. The CDR3 DNA follows: TGCAGCGTTGAAGTAGAGAAAGCCTACAATGAGCAGTTCTTC.

This chain links TRBV11-2 with TRBJ2-1; TRBD2 aligns across 13 bases. The trim removed 5 bases at V and 10 bases at J, leaving 5 bases unmatched. The germline V gene has CDR1 SGHAT and CDR2 FQNNGV. This CDR3 spans 14 amino acids. CDR3 nucleotide sequence: TGTGCCAGCAGCGGACTAGCGGGAGCCCAAGAGCAGTTCTTC. It codes for CASSGLAGAQEQFF.

This clonotype was recorded a few times. The J gene is TRBJ2-6, the V gene TRBV5-1, with a possible D match to TRBD1 (6 bases). Looked up from germline, CDR1 is SGHRS and CDR2 is YFSETQ. Trimming removed 1 base from V and 0 bases from J, with 11 bases in between. The CDR3 has 17 amino acids. In nucleotides, the CDR3 is TGCGCCAGCAGCTTGATGGGGGCCGACTCTGGGGCCAACGTCCTGACTTTC. This sequence encodes CASSLMGADSGANVLTF.